Below, 26 T cell receptor beta chains from the same sample are listed, as sequenced in a study of CD8 T cells in Susac syndrome. A quantity of roughly 0.5 to 1 ug RNA underwent reverse transcription using random hexamers. TCRdb fed the immunoSEQ multiplex PCR reads into MiXCR, producing one record per CDR3 protein. Of roughly 200,000 distinct CDR3 sequences in the sample, 90% to 95% were seen once. Sequencing input: CD4+ T cells from PBMCs. The source of these receptors is a human donor with Susac syndrome.

This sequence joins TRBV11-2 and TRBJ2-5, with TRBD1 as a possible D gene (5 bases). CDR1 and CDR2 from the germline V gene are SGHAT and FQNNGV. With 5 bases removed from V and 4 bases from J, the gap between germline ends came to 11 bases. The length of the CDR3 is 13 residues. CDR3: CASSPQGSETQYF. CDR3 bases: TGTGCCAGCAGCCCCCAGGGATCAGAGACCCAGTACTTC. Complete variable domain (other parts from reference TRBV11-2 and TRBJ2-5): EAGVAQSPRYKIIEKRQSVAFWCNPISGHATLYWYQQILGQGPKLLIQFQNNGVVDDSQLPKDRFSAERLKGVDSTLKIQPAKLEDSAVYLCASSPQGSETQYFGPGTRLLVL.

J is TRBJ2-1 and V is TRBV28, with D perhaps TRBD1 or TRBD2 (6 bases each). CDR1 MDHEN and CDR2 SYDVKM come from the germline V gene. The ends were cut back, 2 bases at V and 13 bases at J, with 12 bases in the middle. CDR3 length equals 12 residues. The CDR3 loop is CASSLEGGRQFF. CDR3 bases: TGTGCCAGCAGTTTAGAGGGGGGCCGCCAGTTCTTC.

The chain combines TRBV3-1 with TRBJ2-5; TRBD2 matches at 9 bases. CDR1 and CDR2 (germline): LGHDT, YNNKEL (reference sequence). Trimming cost V 0 bases and J 4 bases; bases outside gene matches: 9. The CDR3 loop spans 17 amino acids. The CDR3 sequence is CASSQDRREGGSETQYF. Written as DNA, the CDR3 is TGTGCCAGCAGCCAAGATCGGCGGGAGGGAGGGTCAGAGACCCAGTACTTC.

This clonotype was detected a few times. This sequence joins TRBV14 and TRBJ1-5; the D is unclear. Per germline, CDR1 SGHDN and CDR2 FVKESK. The CDR3 consists of 16 residues. V was trimmed by 3 bases and J by 2 bases, leaving 14 bases between them. CDR3 amino acids: CASSHGGGGGNQPQHF. The DNA of the CDR3 is TGTGCCAGCAGCCACGGAGGAGGAGGTGGCAATCAGCCCCAGCATTTT.

This clonotype was counted a few times. The rearrangement uses TRBV6-1 and TRBJ1-1; D remains unclear. Germline-derived CDR1 and CDR2 are MNHNS and SASEGT. This CDR3 has 11 amino acids. V gave up 7 bases and J gave up 3 bases, with 6 bases separating them. CDR3 sequence: CASTRDTEAFF. Here the CDR3 DNA reads TGTGCCAGCACGCGGGACACTGAAGCTTTCTTT.

The genes are TRBV6-5 and TRBJ1-5, with a weak D call TRBD1 (5 bases). Germline-derived CDR1 and CDR2 are MNHEY and SVGAGI. V was pared by 2 bases and J by 2 bases, with 10 bases between. The CDR3 is 15 amino acids. In DNA, the CDR3 is TGTGCCAGCAGTTACGGGGGAGAGGGCAATCAGCCCCAGCATTTT. It is translated as CASSYGGEGNQPQHF.

The chain joins TRBV11-2 to TRBJ2-7, with 7 bases that match TRBD1. The V segment lost 6 bases and the J segment 0 bases; nucleotides outside the gene matches: 5. This CDR3 comprises 14 residues. Germline CDR1 is SGHAT and CDR2 is FQNNGV. The CDR3 reads CASRTGTISYEQYF. The DNA for the CDR3 is TGTGCCAGCAGGACAGGGACAATCTCCTACGAGCAGTACTTC. Full variable domain (remainder filled in from reference TRBV11-2 and TRBJ2-7): EAGVAQSPRYKIIEKRQSVAFWCNPISGHATLYWYQQILGQGPKLLIQFQNNGVVDDSQLPKDRFSAERLKGVDSTLKIQPAKLEDSAVYLCASRTGTISYEQYFGPGTRLTVT.

The chain employs TRBV7-8 and TRBJ2-7; D is possibly TRBD2 (6 bases). This CDR3 region has 15 residues. V was cut by 5 bases and J by 7 bases, with 21 bases left in between. CDR1 SGHVS and CDR2 FQNEAQ come from the germline V gene. DNA of the CDR3: TGTGCCAGCAGCCCACGGAGGGCCCCAGCCTTAGAGCAGTACTTC. Encoded protein: CASSPRRAPALEQYF.

The J gene is TRBJ2-7, the V gene TRBV20-1; D is unclear. The V end lost 1 base, the J end lost 7 bases, and 8 bases lay between the germline ends. The CDR3 consists of 11 residues. Germline values: CDR1 DFQATT, CDR2 SNEGSKA (reference sequence). The DNA for the CDR3 is TGCAGTGCTAGAGGCGATTTAGAGCAGTACTTC. It translates to CSARGDLEQYF.

The CDR3: CSARTGFAGTEAFF. The CDR3 nucleotides read TGCAGTGCTAGAACAGGCTTCGCCGGCACTGAAGCTTTCTTT. The chain couples TRBV20-1 to TRBJ1-1, with a possible D match to TRBD1 (5 bases). V lost 2 bases to trimming and J lost 4 bases, with 14 bases between them. In germline, CDR1 is DFQATT, CDR2 SNEGSKA (reference sequence). The CDR3 spans 14 residues.

This chain joins TRBV20-1 and TRBJ2-2, with D possibly TRBD2 on 6 matching bases. The V and J ends lost 5 bases and 0 bases respectively, with 13 bases between them. Germline loops: CDR1 DFQATT, CDR2 SNEGSKA (reference sequence). The CDR3 runs 15 residues. The CDR3 DNA sequence: TGCAGTGCTGCGCCGGGACTCGCGAACACCGGGGAGCTGTTTTTT. Amino acids: CSAAPGLANTGELFF.

The rearrangement joins TRBV6-1 to TRBJ2-4, with 9 bases aligning to TRBD2. The CDR3 has 17 amino acids. V lost 7 bases, J lost 4 bases, and 14 bases stayed unmatched. CDR1 and CDR2 (germline): MNHNS, SASEGT. The CDR3 sequence is CASNQPTTSGMKNIQYF. CDR3 in DNA: TGTGCCAGCAACCAGCCGACGACTAGCGGAATGAAAAACATTCAGTACTTC.

The chain is built from TRBV2 and TRBJ2-1; 9 nucleotides line up with TRBD2. The CDR3 is 15 amino acids. The germline gives CDR1 SNHLY, CDR2 FYNNEI. V lost 4 bases, J lost 3 bases, and 4 bases stayed unmatched. DNA for the CDR3: TGTGCCAGCAGTGTTGGCGGGGGGGGCTACAATGAGCAGTTCTTC. Residues: CASSVGGGGYNEQFF.

This clonotype occurred a few times. The genes are TRBV20-1 and TRBJ2-7, with 9 bases identical to TRBD1. CDR1 and CDR2 (germline): DFQATT, SNEGSKA (reference sequence). J lost 2 bases, V lost 6 bases, and 8 bases had no gene match. This CDR3 region has 14 residues. CDR3 amino acids: CSAQGQGFTYEQYF. CDR3 DNA: TGCAGTGCACAGGGACAGGGATTTACCTACGAGCAGTACTTC.

The V call is TRBV13, the J call TRBJ1-1, with D maybe TRBD1 (5 bases). The CDR3 consists of 18 residues. V was clipped by 1 base and J by 5 bases, with 23 bases between them. Per the germline V gene, CDR1 is PRHDT and CDR2 is FYEKMQ (reference sequence). The CDR3 region has the DNA TGTGCCAGCAGCTTAGAGACGTCAATCTCCGGGGCGAGAACTGAAGCTTTCTTT. Translating it yields CASSLETSISGARTEAFF. Based on the CDR3 plus reference TRBV13 and TRBJ1-1, the full variable domain is AAGVIQSPRHLIKEKRETATLKCYPIPRHDTVYWYQQGPGQDPQFLISFYEKMQSDKGSIPDRFSAQQFSDYHSELNMSSLELGDSALYFCASSLETSISGARTEAFFGQGTRLTVV.

The V call is TRBV10-1, the J call TRBJ2-5, with 7 bases aligning to TRBD1. J gave up 2 bases and V 3 bases, and 3 bases lay outside the gene matches. The CDR3 contains 14 residues. From germline, CDR1 is WNHNN and CDR2 SYGVQD (reference sequence). CDR3 sequence reads: CASSDGTAQETQYF. For the CDR3, the DNA is TGCGCCAGCAGTGATGGGACAGCTCAAGAGACCCAGTACTTC.

This rearrangement joins TRBV20-1 to TRBJ2-1, with 14 bases matching TRBD2. J was trimmed by 6 bases and V by 6 bases; bases with no gene match: 7. Looked up from germline, CDR1 is DFQATT and CDR2 is SNEGSKA (reference sequence). The length of the CDR3 is 15 residues. The CDR3 DNA follows: TGCAGTGCACAGACTAGCGGGGGGGCATCCAATGAGCAGTTCTTC. Translated, it gives CSAQTSGGASNEQFF.

CDR3: CASRRGAGANYEQYF. DNA for the CDR3: TGTGCCAGTAGAAGAGGAGCAGGGGCTAACTACGAGCAGTACTTC. The chain is built from TRBV19 and TRBJ2-7, with D possibly TRBD1 on 6 matching bases. In germline, CDR1 is LNHDA, CDR2 SQIVND (reference sequence). The CDR3 loop spans 15 amino acids. V shed 6 bases and J shed 3 bases, with 18 bases lying between them.

The chain has TRBV2 and TRBJ1-1, with D hard to call. This CDR3 is built from 13 residues. Germline V gene lookup returns CDR1 SNHLY and CDR2 FYNNEI. The germline V and J ends were trimmed by 4 bases and 5 bases, with 11 bases remaining between them. This chain's CDR3 is CASSAYERTEAFF. The CDR3 nucleotides are TGTGCCAGCAGTGCGTACGAGAGAACTGAAGCTTTCTTT.

The chain links TRBV27 to TRBJ2-2; 9 bases are shared with TRBD2. Germline CDR1 and CDR2: MNHEY and SMNVEV (reference sequence). The V gene end was trimmed by 2 bases and the J gene end by 4 bases; junction bases not matched to a gene: 17. The CDR3 spans 20 residues. The CDR3 coding sequence is TGTGCCAGCAGTTTAGAGGGCTTAGCGGGAGCCATGGGATCCACCGGGGAGCTGTTTTTT. Its translation is CASSLEGLAGAMGSTGELFF.

The gene calls are TRBV5-4 and TRBJ2-2; 7 bases line up with TRBD1. CDR1 SGHNT and CDR2 YYREEE come from the germline V gene (reference sequence). The V gene end was trimmed by 4 bases and the J gene end by 2 bases; junction bases not matched to a gene: 5. There are 15 residues in the CDR3. The CDR3 coding sequence is TGTGCCAGCAGCCTCGGGACAGACAACACCGGGGAGCTGTTTTTT. Its translation is CASSLGTDNTGELFF.

In this sample, this clonotype turned up once. The chain has TRBV6-5 and TRBJ2-5; 7 positions agree with TRBD1. J gave up 5 bases and V 0 bases, and 9 bases lay outside the gene matches. The V gene's germline CDR1 is MNHEY and CDR2 SVGAGI. The CDR3 sequence is 16 residues long. CDR3 sequence: CASSYSGTEAGETQYF. The CDR3 DNA reads as TGTGCCAGCAGTTACTCCGGGACAGAAGCCGGGGAGACCCAGTACTTC.

The chain joins TRBV20-1 to TRBJ1-2; D possibly corresponds to TRBD1 (6 bases). The V end was cut by 4 bases, the J end by 8 bases, with 8 bases between. Germline CDR1 reads DFQATT; CDR2 reads SNEGSKA (reference sequence). This CDR3 is 10 amino acids long. The CDR3 DNA reads TGCAGTGCTAAGGGGGACGGCTACACCTTC. The encoded protein is CSAKGDGYTF.

V is TRBV6-1 and J is TRBJ2-7; either TRBD1 or TRBD2 may supply D (6 bases each). V shed 5 bases and J shed 6 bases, with 20 bases lying between them. The CDR3 consists of 15 residues. The germline V gene has CDR1 MNHNS and CDR2 SASEGT. The CDR3 here is CASSRLAGPGAEQYF. CDR3 DNA: TGTGCCAGCAGTCGACTGGCTGGCCCGGGGGCCGAGCAGTACTTC.

V is TRBV28 and J is TRBJ2-7, with 7 positions matching TRBD1. CDR1 MDHEN and CDR2 SYDVKM come from the germline V gene. V lost 6 bases and J lost 0; bases outside the gene matches: 8. The CDR3 loop spans 15 amino acids. CDR3 in DNA: TGTGCCAGCAGCCTTTCCCGACAGGGCTCCTACGAGCAGTACTTC. Its translation is CASSLSRQGSYEQYF.

CDR3 coding DNA: TGTGCCAGCACCTTGGACGGCTATGGCTACACCTTC. Its protein is CASTLDGYGYTF. This chain links TRBV28 with TRBJ1-2; D unclear. The germline V gene has CDR1 MDHEN and CDR2 SYDVKM. The CDR3 length is 12 residues. Between the trimmed V and J ends, which lost 7 bases and 4 bases, there was a span of 10 bases.